Below are 12 T cell receptor beta chains sequenced from a single sample in a study of blood T cell repertoires in COVID-19. Data came from immunoSEQ multiplex PCR; TCRdb stores just in-frame clones and leaves some out. The profile shows roughly 120,000 clones, just over 75% of them singletons. The sequenced sample was peripheral blood. The source of these receptors is a woman of 80 years or more with acute or convalescent COVID-19.

The chain joins TRBV27 to TRBJ1-2, with D tentatively TRBD1 (6 bases). Deletions cut 0 bases from V and 4 bases from J, with 12 bases between. The CDR3 contains 15 residues. Germline CDR1 reads MNHEY; CDR2 reads SMNVEV (reference sequence). The CDR3 here is CASSLSEGGVYGYTF. The CDR3 coding sequence is TGTGCCAGCAGTTTATCAGAAGGGGGGGTCTATGGCTACACCTTC.

CDR3 in amino acids: CASRSGTGRQEQYF. In DNA, the CDR3 is TGTGCCAGCAGATCCGGGACAGGGAGACAAGAGCAGTACTTC. V usage is TRBV11-1 and J usage is TRBJ2-7, with 9 bases fitting TRBD1. This CDR3 region has 14 residues. Germline trimming cut 6 bases from V and 7 bases from J; bases unmatched to any gene: 10. From germline, CDR1 is SGHAT and CDR2 FQDESV (reference sequence).

This clone was observed a single time. This sequence joins TRBV7-6 and TRBJ2-3; D unclear. The CDR3 has 14 residues. Germline CDR1 is SGHVS and CDR2 is FNYEAQ. V lost 2 bases and J 4 bases, leaving 10 bases between the germline ends. The CDR3 here is CASSLLIPPDTQYF. Here the CDR3 DNA reads TGTGCCAGCAGCTTACTTATCCCCCCAGATACGCAGTATTTT.

Only one count was recorded for this clone. The chain links TRBV5-1 to TRBJ1-6, with D unclear. Germline V gene sequence: CDR1 SGHRS, CDR2 YFSETQ. V was pared by 7 bases and J by 7 bases, with 9 bases between. The CDR3 is 12 amino acids. DNA of the CDR3: TGCGCCAGCGCGGGGAACAATTCACCCCTCCACTTT. Translated, it gives CASAGNNSPLHF. The full variable domain, in which reference TRBV5-1 and TRBJ1-6 provide the parts outside the CDR3, is KAGVTQTPRYLIKTRGQQVTLSCSPISGHRSVSWYQQTPGQGLQFLFEYFSETQRNKGNFPGRFSGRQFSNSRSEMNVSTLELGDSALYLCASAGNNSPLHFGNGTRLTVT.

This rearrangement joins TRBV6-5 to TRBJ2-3; 15 positions match TRBD2. The CDR3 spans 16 residues. The V gene end was trimmed by 2 bases and the J gene end by 4 bases; junction bases not matched to a gene: 1. Germline CDR1 MNHEY, CDR2 SVGAGI. The CDR3 is CASSYGLAGGPDTQYF. The CDR3 DNA sequence: TGTGCCAGCAGTTACGGACTAGCGGGGGGGCCAGATACGCAGTATTTT.

This clone has ten or more counts. The genes are TRBV12-5 and TRBJ2-5; 15 bases align to TRBD2. Per the germline V gene, CDR1 is LGHNT and CDR2 is FRNRAP. The CDR3 is 17 amino acids. Germline trimming cut 6 bases from V and 2 bases from J; bases unmatched to any gene: 7. For the CDR3, the DNA is TGTGCTAGTGGGTGGGGACTAGCGGGAGGTCAACAAGAGACCCAGTACTTC. It yields the protein CASGWGLAGGQQETQYF.

V and J are TRBV5-8 and TRBJ2-3, with 7 bases that match TRBD2. CDR3 length equals 14 residues. The V and J ends lost 5 bases and 0 bases, in that order; junction bases with no gene match: 3. Germline V gene lookup returns CDR1 SGHTS and CDR2 YDEGEE. The CDR3 coding sequence is TGTGCCAGCAGTCTTAGCGGGAGCACAGATACGCAGTATTTT. Its protein product is CASSLSGSTDTQYF.

This chain connects TRBV9 to TRBJ2-2, with D possibly matching TRBD2 (7 bases). The V end lost 0 bases, the J end lost 0 bases, and 12 bases lay between the germline ends. From germline, CDR1 is SGDLS and CDR2 YYNGEE. This CDR3 has 17 amino acids. The CDR3 nucleotides are TGTGCCAGCAGCGTAGCGCCGGGGGGCCCGAACACCGGGGAGCTGTTTTTT. This encodes CASSVAPGGPNTGELFF.

V usage is TRBV5-6 and J usage is TRBJ2-3, with D tentatively TRBD1 (6 bases). The V and J ends lost 3 bases and 4 bases respectively, with 18 bases between them. The germline V gene has CDR1 SGHDT and CDR2 YYEEEE. The CDR3 extends over 16 amino acids. Here the CDR3 reads CASSSGPGEGADTQYF. The CDR3 DNA reads TGTGCCAGCAGCTCCGGGCCCGGCGAGGGGGCAGATACGCAGTATTTT.

This clone was seen a handful of times. The rearrangement links TRBV5-1 to TRBJ2-1; D may be TRBD2 (7 bases). The V end was cut by 0 bases, the J end by 0 bases, with 10 bases between. The CDR3 has 16 amino acids. From germline, CDR1 is SGHRS and CDR2 YFSETQ. The CDR3 bases are TGCGCCAGCAGCTTGGTTCGGGGGGCCTCCTACAATGAGCAGTTCTTC. Protein product: CASSLVRGASYNEQFF.

DNA for the CDR3: TGTGCCAGTACTAGGTCAGCCGGGACAGCTATACAAGAGACCCAGTACTTC. Its translation is CASTRSAGTAIQETQYF. V usage is TRBV19 and J usage is TRBJ2-5; 7 nucleotides align to TRBD1. The CDR3 consists of 17 residues. In germline, CDR1 is LNHDA, CDR2 SQIVND (reference sequence). V trimming: 7 bases; J trimming: 2 bases; junction bases outside the gene matches: 16.

V usage is TRBV6-5 and J usage is TRBJ2-7; a weak D match, TRBD2 (6 bases). The CDR3 length is 15 residues. The germline V gene encodes CDR1 MNHEY and CDR2 SVGAGI. Trimming pared 6 bases from V and 2 bases from J, leaving 17 bases between. In DNA, the CDR3 is TGTGCCAGCAGGAAACTAGCTCAGGACCCCTACGAGCAGTACTTC. This translates into CASRKLAQDPYEQYF.